Listed below are T cell receptor beta chains from one sample, sequenced in a study of tumor-infiltrating lymphocytes in glioblastoma multiforme. MiXCR, applied by TCRdb to the multiplex PCR reads, yields one record per CDR3 protein. The profile shows about 8,400 distinct CDR3 sequences, 65% to 75% of them singletons. Input material: brain tumor tissue. The source is a male donor with glioblastoma. CDR3s include the opening cysteine and the closing phenylalanine or tryptophan. A D gene is named only where the DNA matches it firmly. Only some rows state a clone size, as once, few, many or a class for expanded clones.

j_call: TRBJ2-5; cdr3_length: 16; clone_size: many; v_call: TRBV13; d_call: TRBD2; cdr3_nt: TGTGCCAGCAGCGCCTTGACTAGCGGGAGTAAGGAGACCCAGTACTTC; cdr3_aa: CASSALTSGSKETQYF
j_call: TRBJ2-1; cdr3_length: 14; clone_size: NA; v_call: TRBV29-1; d_call: TRBD1; cdr3_nt: TGCAGCGCGGCCGGGACAGGGAAAGACAATGAGCAGTTCTTC; cdr3_aa: CSAAGTGKDNEQFF
j_call: TRBJ1-5; cdr3_length: 13; clone_size: medium-sized; v_call: TRBV4-2; d_call: NA; cdr3_nt: TGTGCCAGCAGCCAAGCAGGGGTTCAGCCCCAGCATTTT; cdr3_aa: CASSQAGVQPQHF
j_call: TRBJ2-7; cdr3_length: 12; clone_size: NA; v_call: TRBV11-2; d_call: NA; cdr3_nt: TGTGCCGGCAGCACGGGGATTCCCGAGCAGTACTTC; cdr3_aa: CAGSTGIPEQYF
j_call: TRBJ1-4; cdr3_length: 15; clone_size: NA; v_call: TRBV30; d_call: NA; cdr3_nt: TGTGCCTGGAGTGCGCCCGGACTCGCCGGCGAAAAACTGTTTTTT; cdr3_aa: CAWSAPGLAGEKLFF
j_call: TRBJ2-3; cdr3_length: 17; clone_size: NA; v_call: TRBV10-3; d_call: TRBD1; cdr3_nt: TGTGCCATCAGGATCTCTCAGAGGACAGGGTTTCCAGATACGCAGTATTTT; cdr3_aa: CAIRISQRTGFPDTQYF
j_call: TRBJ2-1; cdr3_length: 14; clone_size: NA; v_call: TRBV7-9; d_call: NA; cdr3_nt: TGTGCCAGCAGCCGGGACTTGATTTACAATGAGCAGTTCTTC; cdr3_aa: CASSRDLIYNEQFF
j_call: TRBJ2-3; cdr3_length: 20; clone_size: NA; v_call: TRBV20-1; d_call: TRBD2; cdr3_nt: TGCAGTGCTAGTCGACCCGGACTAGCGGGAGGGCCGTGTAGCACAGATACGCAGTATTTT; cdr3_aa: CSASRPGLAGGPCSTDTQYF
j_call: TRBJ2-7; cdr3_length: 12; clone_size: many; v_call: TRBV28; d_call: NA; cdr3_nt: TGTGCCAGCAGTCAACAGGGCTACGAGCAGTACTTC; cdr3_aa: CASSQQGYEQYF
j_call: TRBJ2-1; cdr3_length: 15; clone_size: NA; v_call: TRBV5-1; d_call: NA; cdr3_nt: TGCGCCAGCAGCTTGGCCGGTCAGGGTAGGAATGAGCAACTCTTC; cdr3_aa: CASSLAGQGRNEQLF
j_call: TRBJ2-7; cdr3_length: 15; clone_size: NA; v_call: TRBV11-1; d_call: NA; cdr3_nt: TGTGCCAGCAGCCCGAACCGGGACACATTCTACGAGCAGTACTTC; cdr3_aa: CASSPNRDTFYEQYF
j_call: TRBJ2-3; cdr3_length: 15; clone_size: few; v_call: TRBV11-3; d_call: NA; cdr3_nt: TGTGCCAGCAGCTTGGATCTTGGGGGGCGCGATACGCAGTATTTT; cdr3_aa: CASSLDLGGRDTQYF
j_call: TRBJ2-1; cdr3_length: 15; clone_size: NA; v_call: TRBV19; d_call: TRBD2; cdr3_nt: TGTGCCAGTAGTATGCTAGCGGGCCCCTACAATGAGCAGTTCTTC; cdr3_aa: CASSMLAGPYNEQFF
j_call: TRBJ2-1; cdr3_length: 15; clone_size: NA; v_call: TRBV11-2; d_call: NA; cdr3_nt: TGTGCCAGCAGCTATGGGATCAGCGGGTTAAGTGAGCAGTTCTTC; cdr3_aa: CASSYGISGLSEQFF
j_call: TRBJ2-2; cdr3_length: 20; clone_size: NA; v_call: TRBV11-2; d_call: TRBD2; cdr3_nt: TGTGCCAGCACCCCCTCATTCGTCCAAGGGCTAGCGGTAAACGCCGGGGAGCTAATTTTT; cdr3_aa: CASTPSFVQGLAVNAGELIF
j_call: TRBJ1-2; cdr3_length: 13; clone_size: NA; v_call: TRBV11-2; d_call: NA; cdr3_nt: TGTGCTAGCAGCTTCGGGGTAGCCTATGGCTACACCTTC; cdr3_aa: CASSFGVAYGYTF
j_call: TRBJ2-7; cdr3_length: 14; clone_size: NA; v_call: TRBV12-3/TRBV12-4; d_call: TRBD1; cdr3_nt: TGTACCAGCACTCGGGACAGTAAATCCTACGAGCAGTACTTC; cdr3_aa: CTSTRDSKSYEQYF
j_call: TRBJ2-3; cdr3_length: 14; clone_size: few; v_call: TRBV11-2; d_call: NA; cdr3_nt: TGTGCCAGCAGCTTACAGGGCATTGCATATACGCAGTATTTT; cdr3_aa: CASSLQGIAYTQYF
j_call: TRBJ2-1; cdr3_length: 15; clone_size: NA; v_call: TRBV11-2; d_call: TRBD2; cdr3_nt: TGTGTCAGCAGCTTACGGGGTAGCGGGACGAATGAGCAGATCTTC; cdr3_aa: CVSSLRGSGTNEQIF
j_call: TRBJ1-5; cdr3_length: 15; clone_size: NA; v_call: TRBV15; d_call: NA; cdr3_nt: TGTGCCACCAGCAGAGATCTAAACGGGAATCAGCCCCAGCATTTT; cdr3_aa: CATSRDLNGNQPQHF
j_call: TRBJ1-3; cdr3_length: 14; clone_size: NA; v_call: TRBV10-3; d_call: NA; cdr3_nt: TGTGCCTTCTGTGAGTCCGCACAGGGAAACACCATATATTTT; cdr3_aa: CAFCESAQGNTIYF
j_call: TRBJ2-7; cdr3_length: 12; clone_size: NA; v_call: TRBV28; d_call: NA; cdr3_nt: TGTGCCAGTCCCCAACAGCGGTACGAGCAGTACTTC; cdr3_aa: CASPQQRYEQYF
j_call: TRBJ1-1; cdr3_length: 13; clone_size: few; v_call: TRBV30; d_call: TRBD1; cdr3_nt: TGTGCCTGGAGTTTCACAGGGGACACTGAAGCTTTCTTT; cdr3_aa: CAWSFTGDTEAFF
j_call: TRBJ2-1; cdr3_length: 17; clone_size: many; v_call: TRBV7-9; d_call: TRBD2; cdr3_nt: TGTGCCAGCAGGATGACTAGCGGGAGGGCCCCCTACAATGAGCAGTTCTTC; cdr3_aa: CASRMTSGRAPYNEQFF
j_call: TRBJ2-1; cdr3_length: 13; clone_size: NA; v_call: TRBV11-2; d_call: NA; cdr3_nt: TGTGCCAGCAGCTTAGAACAGACCAATGAGCAGTTCTTC; cdr3_aa: CASSLEQTNEQFF
j_call: TRBJ2-4; cdr3_length: 19; clone_size: NA; v_call: TRBV20-1; d_call: TRBD1; cdr3_nt: TGCAGCGCTAGAGACCCGGACAGGGGGATTCGGAAAGCCCAAAAGATTCAGTACTTC; cdr3_aa: CSARDPDRGIRKAQKIQYF
j_call: TRBJ1-1; cdr3_length: 15; clone_size: NA; v_call: TRBV4-1; d_call: NA; cdr3_nt: TGCGCCAGCAGCCAAGATTGGGGGGCAGCCATCGAAGCTTTCTTT; cdr3_aa: CASSQDWGAAIEAFF
j_call: TRBJ2-1; cdr3_length: 14; clone_size: NA; v_call: TRBV29-1; d_call: TRBD2; cdr3_nt: TGCAGCGTTGATGGACTAGCGGGAGCCTATGAGCAGTTCTTC; cdr3_aa: CSVDGLAGAYEQFF
j_call: TRBJ2-3; cdr3_length: 15; clone_size: NA; v_call: TRBV29-1; d_call: NA; cdr3_nt: TGCAGAGTTGCCCAGCGAGAGAGGAGCACAGGTACGCAGTATTTT; cdr3_aa: CRVAQRERSTGTQYF
j_call: TRBJ1-4; cdr3_length: 15; clone_size: NA; v_call: TRBV6-2/TRBV6-3; d_call: NA; cdr3_nt: TGTGCCAGCAGTTCCCCGGTGAGGGCGGACGAAAAACTGTTTTTT; cdr3_aa: CASSSPVRADEKLFF
j_call: TRBJ2-1; cdr3_length: 15; clone_size: many; v_call: TRBV11-1; d_call: NA; cdr3_nt: TGTGCCAGCAGCTTAGCCGCAGGGTTCAACAATGAGCAGTTCTTC; cdr3_aa: CASSLAAGFNNEQFF
j_call: TRBJ2-1; cdr3_length: 11; clone_size: once; v_call: TRBV21-1; d_call: NA; cdr3_nt: TGTGCCGACAGGTGTTACAATGAGCAGTTCTTC; cdr3_aa: CADRCYNEQFF
j_call: TRBJ2-1; cdr3_length: 17; clone_size: many; v_call: TRBV14; d_call: NA; cdr3_nt: TGTGCCAGCAGCCAAGATACTCGGCTAGCATTTTTTAATGAGCAGTTCTTC; cdr3_aa: CASSQDTRLAFFNEQFF
j_call: TRBJ2-5; cdr3_length: 15; clone_size: NA; v_call: TRBV11-2; d_call: NA; cdr3_nt: TGTGCCAGCAGCGCCTATGTCGGTTTCCAAGAGACCCAGTACTTC; cdr3_aa: CASSAYVGFQETQYF
j_call: TRBJ1-2; cdr3_length: 16; clone_size: NA; v_call: TRBV30; d_call: NA; cdr3_nt: TGTGCCTGGAGTGTCTCCCGGGACTGGCACAACTATGGCTACACCTTC; cdr3_aa: CAWSVSRDWHNYGYTF
j_call: TRBJ2-6; cdr3_length: 17; clone_size: NA; v_call: TRBV4-3; d_call: NA; cdr3_nt: TGCGCCAGCAGCCAAGACGTAAGGCCAGAGGGGGCCAACGTCCTGACTTTC; cdr3_aa: CASSQDVRPEGANVLTF
j_call: TRBJ2-7; cdr3_length: 13; clone_size: few; v_call: TRBV11-2; d_call: NA; cdr3_nt: TGTGCCAGCAGCTTAGATAGGGGGGACGAGCAGTACTTC; cdr3_aa: CASSLDRGDEQYF
j_call: TRBJ2-7; cdr3_length: 14; clone_size: NA; v_call: TRBV29-1; d_call: NA; cdr3_nt: TGCAGCTTTGTGGGGGACAAGGGCCTCTACAAGCAGTACTTC; cdr3_aa: CSFVGDKGLYKQYF
j_call: TRBJ2-3; cdr3_length: 14; clone_size: NA; v_call: TRBV11-2; d_call: TRBD1; cdr3_nt: TGTGCGAGCAGCTTACAGGGGATGGTAGATAGGCAGTATTTT; cdr3_aa: CASSLQGMVDRQYF
j_call: TRBJ2-7; cdr3_length: 16; clone_size: once; v_call: TRBV20-1; d_call: NA; cdr3_nt: TGCGGTGCTTCTGACGGGGGGCAAGGCGTATGGGGGGAGCAGTACTTC; cdr3_aa: CGASDGGQGVWGEQYF
j_call: TRBJ1-2; cdr3_length: 10; clone_size: NA; v_call: TRBV29-1; d_call: NA; cdr3_nt: TGCAGCGTTGATCCCTATGGCTACACCTTC; cdr3_aa: CSVDPYGYTF
j_call: TRBJ2-2; cdr3_length: 11; clone_size: few; v_call: TRBV11-1; d_call: NA; cdr3_nt: TGTGTAAGTTGGGACACCGGGGAGCTGTTTTTT; cdr3_aa: CVSWDTGELFF
j_call: TRBJ2-5; cdr3_length: 14; clone_size: NA; v_call: TRBV12-3/TRBV12-4; d_call: NA; cdr3_nt: TGTGCCAGCAGTTTCCCCGACAGCCAAGAGACCCAGTACTTC; cdr3_aa: CASSFPDSQETQYF
j_call: TRBJ2-5; cdr3_length: 15; clone_size: NA; v_call: TRBV5-1; d_call: NA; cdr3_nt: TGCGCCAGCAGCTGGGTGGGACGACGGGTCGTGACCCATTACTTC; cdr3_aa: CASSWVGRRVVTHYF
j_call: TRBJ2-2; cdr3_length: 15; clone_size: many; v_call: TRBV5-1; d_call: NA; cdr3_nt: TGCGCCAGCAGCTTGGAGGCCATAGACACCGGGGAGCTGTTTTTT; cdr3_aa: CASSLEAIDTGELFF
j_call: TRBJ2-7; cdr3_length: 16; clone_size: few; v_call: TRBV6-1; d_call: TRBD1; cdr3_nt: TGTGCCAGCACCCCGGGACAGGGGCTTTACTCCTACGAGCAGTACTTC; cdr3_aa: CASTPGQGLYSYEQYF
j_call: TRBJ2-3; cdr3_length: 15; clone_size: many; v_call: TRBV2; d_call: NA; cdr3_nt: TGTGCCAGCCGGGATGGGGCTGCTTCTACAGATACGCAGTATTTT; cdr3_aa: CASRDGAASTDTQYF
j_call: TRBJ1-1; cdr3_length: 13; clone_size: NA; v_call: TRBV11-2; d_call: NA; cdr3_nt: TGTGCCAGCAGCCTGAGTTACGACAGATCGGCTTTCTTT; cdr3_aa: CASSLSYDRSAFF
j_call: TRBJ2-7; cdr3_length: 14; clone_size: NA; v_call: TRBV6-5; d_call: TRBD1; cdr3_nt: TGTGCCAGCAGTTCGGACAGGGGCTCCTACGAGCAGTACTTC; cdr3_aa: CASSSDRGSYEQYF
j_call: TRBJ2-1; cdr3_length: 13; clone_size: NA; v_call: TRBV11-2; d_call: NA; cdr3_nt: TGTGCCAGCAGCCGGGATACCGGGAATGAGCAGTGCTTC; cdr3_aa: CASSRDTGNEQCF
j_call: TRBJ1-4; cdr3_length: 14; clone_size: NA; v_call: TRBV12-3/TRBV12-4; d_call: NA; cdr3_nt: TGTGCCAGCAGTTTAGAGCCGGACCAGAGGCGGCTGTTTTTT; cdr3_aa: CASSLEPDQRRLFF
j_call: TRBJ2-5; cdr3_length: 16; clone_size: NA; v_call: TRBV11-2; d_call: NA; cdr3_nt: TGTGCCAGCAGCGTAGGTGCGGCAGCCAAACATGAGACCCAGTACTTC; cdr3_aa: CASSVGAAAKHETQYF
j_call: TRBJ2-5; cdr3_length: 16; clone_size: NA; v_call: TRBV11-2; d_call: NA; cdr3_nt: TGTGCCAGGAGCTTATGTACGGCAGCCGAACAAGAGACCCAGTACTTC; cdr3_aa: CARSLCTAAEQETQYF
j_call: TRBJ1-2; cdr3_length: 15; clone_size: NA; v_call: TRBV20-1; d_call: NA; cdr3_nt: TGCAGTGCTAGACTGAGGGGCTCGACTAACTATGGCTACACCTTC; cdr3_aa: CSARLRGSTNYGYTF
j_call: TRBJ2-7; cdr3_length: 14; clone_size: many; v_call: TRBV20-1; d_call: TRBD1; cdr3_nt: TGCAGTGCTGATCCGGGGACAGGGAACAACGAGCAGTACTTC; cdr3_aa: CSADPGTGNNEQYF
j_call: TRBJ2-2; cdr3_length: 14; clone_size: few; v_call: TRBV11-3; d_call: NA; cdr3_nt: TGTGCCAGCAGCCCAGGGGTCTCCACCGGGGAGCTGTTTTTT; cdr3_aa: CASSPGVSTGELFF
j_call: TRBJ2-1; cdr3_length: 14; clone_size: NA; v_call: TRBV20-1; d_call: NA; cdr3_nt: TGCAGTGCTGGAGATGAGGCAGGCCTGTATGTGCAGTTCTTC; cdr3_aa: CSAGDEAGLYVQFF